The rows below give T cell receptor beta chains drawn from one sample of a study of T cell responses to AZD1222 COVID-19 vaccine. Profiling relied on immunoSEQ multiplex PCR, and the TCRdb table lists in-frame clones only, not all of them. The repertoire has 130,000 to 150,000 clones, 92% of them found once; the top ten carry about 1.9%. The starting material was peripheral blood, obtained on day 0 of AZD1222 vaccination. The source of these receptors is an adult in good health. Both conserved end residues are part of each CDR3. A D gene is named only where the DNA matches it firmly. Clone size is shown for a subset of rows, as once, few, many or a class of expanded clone.

TRBV7-2	once	.	TRBJ1-2	CASSLGDMFNGYTF	TGTGCCAGCAGCTTAGGGGACATGTTCAATGGCTACACCTTC
TRBV6-5	.	TRBD1	TRBJ1-2	CASSQPGQGDGYTF	TGTGCCAGCAGTCAACCGGGACAGGGAGATGGCTACACCTTC
TRBV12-3/TRBV12-4	.	.	TRBJ1-5	CASRTNSNQPQHF	TGTGCCAGCAGGACGAATAGCAATCAGCCCCAGCATTTT
TRBV4-1	.	.	TRBJ1-4	CASSQDPTVATNEKLFF	TGCGCCAGCAGCCAAGATCCGACAGTTGCAACTAATGAAAAACTGTTTTTT
TRBV2	.	.	TRBJ1-1	CASRGGTEAFF	TGTGCCAGCCGTGGGGGTACTGAAGCTTTCTTT
TRBV7-9	.	.	TRBJ1-2	CASSLPPGADGYTF	TGTGCCAGCAGCTTACCACCGGGGGCAGATGGCTACACCTTC
TRBV10-3	once	TRBD1	TRBJ2-7	CAISGTAYEQYF	TGTGCCATCAGCGGGACAGCCTACGAGCAGTACTTC
TRBV6-4	few	.	TRBJ1-2	CASSEGVGYGYTF	TGTGCCAGCAGTGAGGGGGTGGGCTATGGCTACACCTTC
TRBV28	.	TRBD2	TRBJ2-2	CAITPLRGGTGELFF	TGTGCCATCACGCCTCTGCGGGGGGGAACCGGGGAGCTGTTTTTT
TRBV6-5	.	.	TRBJ1-5	CASAIGRGIQPQHF	TGTGCCAGCGCCATCGGGAGGGGAATTCAGCCCCAGCATTTT
TRBV21-1	.	.	TRBJ1-2	CARNRAGNGYTF	TGTGCCAGGAACAGGGCCGGAAACGGCTACACCTTC
TRBV12-5	.	.	TRBJ1-1	CARLTKREGSFEGTEAFF	TGTGCTAGGCTCACGAAGAGGGAGGGGTCCTTTGAGGGAACTGAAGCTTTCTTT
TRBV15	.	.	TRBJ1-1	CAPPFGNTEAFF	TGTGCCCCCCCGTTCGGAAACACTGAAGCTTTCTTT
TRBV5-5	.	.	TRBJ2-5	CASSFSQETQYF	TGTGCCAGCAGCTTTAGTCAAGAGACCCAGTACTTC
TRBV5-4	.	.	TRBJ2-7	CASSLQVSYEQYF	TGTGCCAGCAGCTTGCAGGTGTCCTACGAGCAGTACTTC
TRBV28	.	TRBD1	TRBJ1-1	CASGSWTGREQAFF	TGTGCCAGCGGATCGTGGACAGGGAGAGAACAAGCTTTCTTT
TRBV5-5	few	.	TRBJ2-3	CASSFRGRPSTDTQYF	TGTGCCAGCAGCTTTAGGGGACGACCTAGCACAGATACGCAGTATTTT
TRBV6-5	.	.	TRBJ1-6	CASSYLGSHSPLHF	TGTGCCAGCAGTTACTTGGGGAGTCATTCACCCCTCCACTTT
TRBV7-9	.	TRBD1	TRBJ1-2	CASSTQGAEGYTF	TGTGCCAGCAGCACCCAGGGGGCGGAAGGCTACACCTTC
TRBV24-1	.	.	TRBJ2-1	CATSDSVEGGGNEQFF	TGTGCCACCAGTGATTCCGTGGAAGGGGGGGGAAATGAGCAGTTCTTC
TRBV5-8	.	.	TRBJ1-2	CASSSSGRNYGYTF	TGTGCCAGCAGCTCCTCAGGGAGGAACTATGGCTACACCTTC
TRBV12-5	.	.	TRBJ1-4	CASGLVRFRGIEKLFF	TGTGCTAGTGGTTTGGTAAGGTTCAGGGGTATTGAAAAACTGTTTTTT
TRBV5-6	.	TRBD1	TRBJ1-5	CASSRKPGQSDQPQHF	TGTGCCAGCAGCCGTAAACCGGGACAGAGCGATCAGCCCCAGCATTTT
TRBV5-1	.	TRBD2	TRBJ2-3	CASRFGASSGVSTDTQYF	TGCGCCAGCAGATTTGGCGCGTCTAGCGGGGTGAGCACAGATACGCAGTATTTT
TRBV7-2	.	.	TRBJ2-2	CASSSEMGNMAGELFF	TGTGCCAGCAGCTCCGAAATGGGGAATATGGCCGGGGAGCTGTTTTTT
TRBV19	once	TRBD1	TRBJ1-1	CASTYPGTGVGSEAFF	TGTGCCAGTACTTATCCCGGGACAGGGGTGGGGTCTGAAGCTTTCTTT
TRBV18	.	.	TRBJ2-7	CASSLRQGRVDEQYF	TGTGCCAGCTCACTGCGGCAGGGGCGCGTCGACGAGCAGTACTTC
TRBV4-2	.	TRBD1	TRBJ1-2	CASSHPQGADGYTF	TGTGCCAGCAGCCACCCACAGGGGGCGGATGGCTACACCTTC
TRBV6-1	.	.	TRBJ1-5	CASSEGGRSNQPQHF	TGTGCCAGCAGTGAGGGCGGGAGAAGCAATCAGCCCCAGCATTTT
TRBV11-2	once	TRBD1	TRBJ1-2	CASSTHTTGRYGYTF	TGTGCCAGCAGCACACACACGACAGGGAGATATGGCTACACCTTC